The 23 T cell receptor beta chains below all came from one sample that was sequenced in a study of spatial heterogeneity in lung cancer. Antigens for these TCRs are unknown. Regarding the study as a whole: Expanded intratumoral alpha and beta TCR counts tracked tumor mutation counts.

TCRdb reprocessed the 5' RACE reads with MiXCR, giving one entry per CDR3 protein. The sample yields 18,000 or so distinct CDR3 sequences, less than 7.5% seen once. Described time point: sample taken at primary tumor resection. The sequences come from lung tumor tissue, collected at surgery. These receptors were collected from a female donor with early-stage non-small cell lung cancer.

This clonotype was seen ten or more times. The chain uses TRBV10-3 and TRBJ2-3, with TRBD1 matching 8 bases. This CDR3 spans 16 amino acids. Germline values: CDR1 ENHRY, CDR2 SYGVKD. V dropped 6 bases and J dropped 5; count of bases not matched to a gene: 13. The CDR3 here is CAIRGGQGYSGDTQYF. CDR3 nucleotides: TGTGCCATCAGGGGAGGACAGGGCTACTCGGGAGATACGCAGTATTTT.

This clonotype was observed a few times. An end of the junction differs from the germline gene, which may be a read error. The gene calls are TRBV28 and TRBJ1-5; no firm D call. Germline V CDR1 and CDR2: MDHEN, SYDVKM. The CDR3 spans 17 residues. CDR3 DNA sequence: TGTGCCAGCAGTCTATGGGGTAGCCGGGCATCAAATCAGCCCCAGCATTTT. Translating it yields CASSLWGSRASNQPQHF.

By sample share, this clonotype is medium-sized. V gene TRBV6-2 or TRBV6-3 combines with J gene TRBJ1-4; 7 bases match TRBD1. The CDR3 has 13 amino acids. CDR1 is MNHEY, CDR2 SVGEGT, per germline. Trimming took 8 bases from V and 7 from J; bases not matched to a gene: 7. CDR3 in DNA: TGTGCCAGCTACGACAGGGTCGGTGAAAAACTGTTTTTT. This gives the protein CASYDRVGEKLFF.

This clonotype was found many times. The J gene is TRBJ2-6, the V gene TRBV28, with TRBD1 identical over 7 bases. V dropped 5 bases and J dropped 11; count of bases not matched to a gene: 9. The germline gives CDR1 MDHEN, CDR2 SYDVKM. This CDR3 contains 14 residues. The CDR3 DNA is TGTGCCAGCAGTCCGACAGGGCCGCTCGACGTCCTGACTTTC. Translating gives CASSPTGPLDVLTF.

This clonotype rates as medium-sized (0.01 to 0.1%). V is TRBV20-1 and J is TRBJ2-7; 10 bases fit TRBD2. Germline V gives CDR1 DFQATT, CDR2 SNEGSKA (reference sequence). CDR3 length: 14 residues. V lost 6 bases and J lost 3; bases outside the gene matches: 8. This chain's CDR3 is CSATPSGRNYEQYF. The CDR3 DNA reads as TGCAGTGCGACGCCTAGCGGGAGAAACTACGAGCAGTACTTC.

This clonotype has a count of ten or more. The V gene is TRBV20-1, the J gene TRBJ2-2; 11 positions agree with TRBD2. The trim removed 2 bases at V and 4 bases at J, leaving 3 bases unmatched. In germline, CDR1 is DFQATT, CDR2 SNEGSKA (reference sequence). CDR3 length equals 15 residues. This chain's CDR3 is CSARRLAGITGELFF. The DNA for the CDR3 is TGCAGTGCTAGACGACTAGCGGGGATCACCGGGGAGCTGTTTTTT.

The table lists this clonotype with many counts. The chain carries TRBV2 and TRBJ2-3; 8 nucleotides align to TRBD2. V lost 3 bases to trimming and J lost 0 bases; unmatched junction nucleotides: 5. The CDR3 is 16 residues long. Germline V CDR1 and CDR2: SNHLY, FYNNEI. The CDR3 is CASSELAGPSTDTQYF. CDR3 DNA: TGTGCCAGCAGTGAGTTAGCGGGACCTAGCACAGATACGCAGTATTTT.

This clonotype was recorded at least ten times. CDR3 bases: TGTGCCAGCGGAGCGACAGGGGGTGGCTCTGGGGCCAACGTCCTGACTTTC. This translates into CASGATGGGSGANVLTF. The rearrangement links TRBV28 to TRBJ2-6; the match to TRBD1 covers 9 bases. Germline values: CDR1 MDHEN, CDR2 SYDVKM. Germline trimming cut 8 bases from V and 0 bases from J; bases unmatched to any gene: 8. This CDR3 contains 17 residues.

In its sample, this clonotype was seen many times. The rearrangement uses TRBV29-1 and TRBJ1-1; 7 bases match TRBD1. CDR1 is SQVTM, CDR2 ANQGSEA, per germline. The CDR3 runs to 10 residues. J lost 8 bases, V lost 6 bases, and 3 bases had no gene match. As DNA, the CDR3 is TGCAGCGTGGGGGGACAGGAAGCTTTCTTT. Translating gives CSVGGQEAFF.

This clonotype was observed at least ten times. This rearrangement joins TRBV20-1 to TRBJ2-7; TRBD2 aligns across 7 bases. The CDR3 totals 15 residues. Germline CDR1 is DFQATT and CDR2 is SNEGSKA (reference sequence). V lost 3 bases, J lost 2 bases, and 10 bases stayed unmatched. CDR3 protein: CSARRGSLETYEQYF. CDR3 bases: TGCAGTGCTAGGCGCGGGAGCTTGGAAACCTACGAGCAGTACTTC.

This clonotype was seen ten or more times. The chain combines TRBV27 with TRBJ2-1; tentatively, D is TRBD2 (5 bases). The CDR3 sequence is 15 residues long. The germline gives CDR1 MNHEY, CDR2 SMNVEV (reference sequence). The V end was cut by 2 bases, the J end by 0 bases, with 8 bases between. DNA of the CDR3: TGTGCCAGCAGTTTAGGACTCAGCTCCTACAATGAGCAGTTCTTC. Its protein product is CASSLGLSSYNEQFF.

This clonotype was seen ten or more times. The chain uses TRBV4-3 and TRBJ1-2; D not resolved. V was shortened by 4 bases and J by 4 bases, with 16 bases between the two germline ends. The germline V gene has CDR1 LGHNA and CDR2 YSLEER. The CDR3 is made up of 15 amino acids. The CDR3 DNA is TGCGCCAGCAGCCGGGCTCTGGGCACTACCTATGGCTACACCTTC. Residues: CASSRALGTTYGYTF.

This clonotype was detected ten times or more. The chain employs TRBV4-1 and TRBJ1-1; possible D gene TRBD1, 5 bases. CDR1 is MGHRA and CDR2 is YSYEKL in the germline V gene. The CDR3 contains 16 residues. V lost 3 bases to trimming and J lost 0 bases, with 14 bases between them. CDR3 in amino acids: CASSHVRGSMNTEAFF. The CDR3 nucleotides are TGCGCCAGCAGCCACGTTAGGGGAAGCATGAACACTGAAGCTTTCTTT.

This clonotype was counted many times. The chain links TRBV9 to TRBJ2-3; unclear D gene. V was trimmed by 0 bases and J by 2 bases, leaving 4 bases between them. Per the germline V gene, CDR1 is SGDLS and CDR2 is YYNGEE. CDR3 length: 13 amino acids. This CDR3 reads CASSVAPTDTQYF. The CDR3 DNA follows: TGTGCCAGCAGCGTAGCCCCCACAGATACGCAGTATTTT. Drawing the rest from reference TRBV9 and TRBJ2-3, the complete variable domain is DSGVTQTPKHLITATGQRVTLRCSPRSGDLSVYWYQQSLDQGLQFLIQYYNGEERAKGNILERFSAQQFPDLHSELNLSSLELGDSALYFCASSVAPTDTQYFGPGTRLTVL.

By proportion, this clonotype is medium-sized (0.01 to 0.1%). The chain combines TRBV28 with TRBJ1-1; D is undetermined. Deletions cut 2 bases from V and 3 bases from J, with 10 bases between. Per germline, CDR1 MDHEN and CDR2 SYDVKM. The CDR3 is 14 amino acids. This CDR3 reads CASSLGDQYTEAFF. The CDR3 region has the DNA TGTGCCAGCAGTTTAGGGGATCAGTACACTGAAGCTTTCTTT.

At least ten counts were recorded for this clonotype. The V and J genes are TRBV6-1 and TRBJ1-2; D unclear. The germline V gene has CDR1 MNHNS and CDR2 SASEGT. V dropped 5 bases and J dropped 4 bases, with 11 bases sitting between them. The CDR3 consists of 13 residues. This CDR3 reads CASSQPFRYGYTF. Written as DNA, the CDR3 is TGTGCCAGCAGTCAGCCTTTCCGCTATGGCTACACCTTC.

This clonotype was seen repeatedly, ten times or more. The chain has TRBV10-3 and TRBJ1-6; D is uncertain. V dropped 4 bases and J dropped 4 bases, with 5 bases sitting between them. This CDR3 is built from 13 residues. CDR1 and CDR2 (germline): ENHRY, SYGVKD. CDR3 protein: CAISAHYNSPLHF. The CDR3 bases are TGTGCCATCAGTGCCCATTATAATTCACCCCTCCACTTT.

This clonotype was recorded at least ten times. This sequence joins TRBV6-1 and TRBJ1-1; D unclear. Germline loops: CDR1 MNHNS, CDR2 SASEGT. The CDR3 has 13 amino acids. The ends were cut back, 7 bases at V and 1 base at J, with 10 bases in the middle. This CDR3 is CASTMGGNTEAFF. Written as DNA, the CDR3 is TGTGCCAGCACTATGGGAGGGAACACTGAAGCTTTCTTT.

This clonotype came up a few times. Written as DNA, the CDR3 is TGCGCCAGCAGTTCCGGACTAGCGAGCACAGATACGCAGTATTTT. Its protein product is CASSSGLASTDTQYF. This rearrangement joins TRBV5-1 to TRBJ2-3, with TRBD2 matching over 9 bases. V shed 5 bases and J 0 bases; nucleotides not matched to a gene: 4. Germline V lookup: CDR1 SGHRS, CDR2 YFSETQ. The CDR3 has 15 residues.

This clonotype rates as medium-sized. The rearrangement uses TRBV12-3 or TRBV12-4 and TRBJ2-7; D not certain. The V gene lost 4 bases and the J gene lost 2 bases, with 9 bases spanning the gap. The CDR3 has 13 residues. CDR3 DNA: TGTGCCAGCAGTTCCAACAGAGCCTACGAGCAGTACTTC. This codes for CASSSNRAYEQYF.

This clonotype occurred many times. V and J are TRBV2 and TRBJ1-4; D gene unclear. The germline V gene encodes CDR1 SNHLY and CDR2 FYNNEI. This CDR3 contains 14 residues. Trimming removed 4 bases at V and 0 bases at J, with 6 bases between. DNA for the CDR3: TGTGCCAGCAGTGTCCAGTCAACTAATGAAAAACTGTTTTTT. As protein: CASSVQSTNEKLFF.

This clonotype is termed medium-sized (0.01 to 0.1%). The gene calls are TRBV20-1 and TRBJ1-5; TRBD1 aligns across 8 bases. V lost 4 bases, J lost 1 base, and 9 bases stayed unmatched. This CDR3 spans 16 amino acids. Per the germline V gene, CDR1 is DFQATT and CDR2 is SNEGSKA (reference sequence). Here the CDR3 DNA reads TGCAGTGCTACTTTCAGGGGGCAGTTAAGCAATCAGCCCCAGCATTTT. The encoded protein is CSATFRGQLSNQPQHF.

This clonotype counts as medium-sized. The gene calls are TRBV28 and TRBJ1-1; D is uncertain. CDR1 and CDR2 (germline): MDHEN, SYDVKM. The CDR3 loop spans 15 amino acids. Trimming stripped 5 bases from V and 4 bases from J, with 17 bases between. CDR3 bases: TGTGCCAGCAGTGCACCCGGGCTCAAGGGCACTGAAGCTTTCTTT. It encodes CASSAPGLKGTEAFF.